This entry lists 26 T cell receptor beta chains sequenced from one sample in a study of T cells in Graves' hyperthyroidism and ophthalmopathy. There were TCR beta CDR3 regions amplified from RNA transcripts. The TCR CDR3 first-round RT-PCR relied on the HTBI primer set. TCRdb processed the multiplex PCR reads anew with MiXCR; each CDR3 protein has one entry. The sample includes around 620,000 distinct CDR3 sequences, 15% to 20% of them seen just once. The sample comprised blood. These TCRs come from a woman aged 25 to 39 with Graves' hyperthyroidism.

V and J are TRBV7-9 and TRBJ1-1; maybe TRBD1 (6 bases). The germline CDR1 and CDR2 sequences are SEHNR and FQNEAQ (reference sequence). CDR3 length equals 14 residues. V dropped 1 base and J dropped 3 bases, with 9 bases sitting between them. The CDR3 nucleotides are TGTGCCAGCAGCTTAGTACAGGGTCACACTGAAGCTTTCTTT. It codes for CASSLVQGHTEAFF. The complete variable domain, with remaining parts taken from reference TRBV7-9 and TRBJ1-1, reads DTGVSQNPRHKITKRGQNVTFRCDPISEHNRLYWYRQTLGQGPEFLTYFQNEAQLEKSRLLSDRFSAERPKGSFSTLEIQRTEQGDSAMYLCASSLVQGHTEAFFGQGTRLTVV.

The J gene is TRBJ2-5, the V gene TRBV20-1; D ambiguous. CDR1 and CDR2 from the germline V gene are DFQATT and SNEGSKA (reference sequence). V shed 1 base and J shed 2 bases, with 17 bases lying between them. The CDR3 length is 16 residues. This CDR3 reads CSARARSETWQETQYF. The CDR3 coding sequence is TGCAGTGCTAGAGCCCGTTCCGAGACGTGGCAAGAGACCCAGTACTTC.

Many counts were recorded for this clonotype. V usage is TRBV30 and J usage is TRBJ2-1, with 11 bases fitting TRBD2. The germline V gene has CDR1 GTSNPN and CDR2 SVGIG (reference sequence). J was trimmed by 2 bases and V by 1 base; bases with no gene match: 4. This CDR3 region has 16 residues. CDR3 nucleotides: TGTGCCTGGAGTGCCTTTAGCGGGAGGGCCTACAATGAGCAGTTCTTC. Translation gives CAWSAFSGRAYNEQFF.

This clonotype was found a few times. V gene TRBV19 combines with J gene TRBJ1-5; TRBD1 might be the D (5 bases). This CDR3 region has 14 residues. Trimming pared 1 base from V and 12 bases from J, leaving 16 bases between. Germline CDR1 and CDR2: LNHDA and SQIVND (reference sequence). CDR3 coding DNA: TGTGCCAGTAGTATAGGCGGGGCTTCAGGGCTCCAGCATTTT. Translated: CASSIGGASGLQHF.

The sample holds one count of this clonotype. V usage is TRBV18 and J usage is TRBJ2-5; D unclear. The CDR3 spans 13 residues. Germline V gene data show CDR1 as KGHSH and CDR2 as LQKENI. V dropped 0 bases and J dropped 5 bases, with 7 bases sitting between them. DNA of the CDR3: TGTGCCAGCTCACCACCCGGGTTGGAGACCCAGTACTTC. This translates into CASSPPGLETQYF.

The chain employs TRBV7-9 and TRBJ2-5; D perhaps matches TRBD2 (5 bases). The germline gives CDR1 SEHNR, CDR2 FQNEAQ (reference sequence). This CDR3 is built from 14 residues. V lost 5 bases to trimming and J lost 3 bases, with 13 bases between them. The CDR3 DNA follows: TGTGCCAGCAGCCAACGGACTGGGAAAGAGACCCAGTACTTC. This gives the protein CASSQRTGKETQYF.

This clonotype was found a few times. V is TRBV5-6 and J is TRBJ1-4, with D possibly TRBD1 on 6 matching bases. CDR3 length: 15 amino acids. Trimming cost V 2 bases and J 6 bases, with 14 bases left between them. The V gene's germline CDR1 is SGHDT and CDR2 YYEEEE. CDR3 loop: CASSFLGDTDEKLFF. In nucleotides, the CDR3 is TGTGCCAGCAGCTTTTTAGGGGACACCGATGAAAAACTGTTTTTT. Full variable domain (rest looked up from reference TRBV5-6 and TRBJ1-4): DAGVTQSPTHLIKTRGQQVTLRCSPKSGHDTVSWYQQALGQGPQFIFQYYEEEERQRGNFPDRFSGHQFPNYSSELNVNALLLGDSALYLCASSFLGDTDEKLFFGSGTQLSVL.

The chain has TRBV29-1 and TRBJ2-7; the D gene is possibly TRBD1 (5 bases). There are 12 residues in the CDR3. Germline V gene sequence: CDR1 SQVTM, CDR2 ANQGSEA. V was clipped by 5 bases and J by 0 bases, with 8 bases between them. As DNA, the CDR3 is TGCAGCGTTTGGGGCAGCTCCTACGAGCAGTACTTC. Translation gives CSVWGSSYEQYF.

This clonotype was counted ten times or more. The chain combines TRBV24-1 with TRBJ2-6; D not resolved. CDR1 is KGHDR and CDR2 is SFDVKD in the germline V gene. V lost 5 bases and J lost 1, with 5 bases in between. The CDR3 is 14 residues long. The CDR3: CATSGSSGANVLTF. In DNA, the CDR3 is TGTGCCACCAGTGGGAGTTCTGGGGCCAACGTCCTGACTTTC.

CDR3 protein: CASSADRGDSPLHF. Written as DNA, the CDR3 is TGTGCCAGCAGCGCCGACAGGGGAGATTCACCCCTCCACTTT. This sequence joins TRBV9 and TRBJ1-6; 8 positions agree with TRBD1. This CDR3 region has 14 residues. Trimming cost V 3 bases and J 8 bases; bases outside gene matches: 4. Germline V gene lookup returns CDR1 SGDLS and CDR2 YYNGEE.

V is TRBV11-2 and J is TRBJ1-1; no clear D gene. Germline assignment: CDR1 SGHAT and CDR2 FQNNGV. V lost 0 bases to trimming and J lost 5 bases, with 7 bases between them. The CDR3 consists of 13 residues. The CDR3 sequence is CASSLDFGTEAFF. CDR3 nucleotides: TGTGCCAGCAGCTTAGATTTTGGGACTGAAGCTTTCTTT.

Ten or more counts support this clonotype. V is TRBV12-3 or TRBV12-4 and J is TRBJ2-7, with D hard to call. There are 15 residues in the CDR3. Trimming stripped 2 bases from V and 5 bases from J, with 16 bases between. Written as DNA, the CDR3 is TGTGCCAGCAGTTTAATCTGGGTGGGAAGCGACGAGCAGTACTTC. Translating it yields CASSLIWVGSDEQYF.

This clonotype has more than one count but fewer than ten. The chain links TRBV20-1 to TRBJ1-5; D gene ambiguous. The germline gives CDR1 DFQATT, CDR2 SNEGSKA (reference sequence). The V end was cut by 5 bases, the J end by 0 bases, with 14 bases between. The CDR3 consists of 15 residues. CDR3 nucleotides: TGCAGTGCTGGGCCTGGCGAAAGTAGCAATCAGCCCCAGCATTTT. This translates into CSAGPGESSNQPQHF.

This clonotype appeared a few times. CDR3 nucleotides: TGTGCCAGTGGCGGCGGTAACTATGGCTACACCTTC. Residues: CASGGGNYGYTF. The chain is built from TRBV28 and TRBJ1-2; unclear D gene. The germline V gene has CDR1 MDHEN and CDR2 SYDVKM. V was pared by 9 bases and J by 1 base, with 9 bases between. CDR3 length equals 12 residues.

There are many counts of this clonotype. J is TRBJ2-5 and V is TRBV28; no clear D gene. CDR3 length: 11 amino acids. V gave up 3 bases and J gave up 5 bases, with 4 bases separating them. CDR1 and CDR2 (germline): MDHEN, SYDVKM. The CDR3 reads CASSFAETQYF. The CDR3 bases are TGTGCCAGCAGTTTCGCTGAGACCCAGTACTTC.

For the CDR3, the DNA is TGTGCCATCAGTGAGCTTGGGGGAAATCAGCCCCAGCATTTT. It translates to CAISELGGNQPQHF. The chain carries TRBV10-3 and TRBJ1-5, with a possible D match to TRBD1 (5 bases). Trimming stripped 2 bases from V and 4 bases from J, with 9 bases between. CDR1 and CDR2 (germline): ENHRY, SYGVKD. This CDR3 contains 14 residues.

The chain has TRBV5-1 and TRBJ2-2; 10 bases are a match to TRBD1. The germline V gene encodes CDR1 SGHRS and CDR2 YFSETQ. The CDR3 covers 18 residues. V was pared by 4 bases and J by 4 bases, with 13 bases of the junction left unmatched. In DNA form, the CDR3 reads TGCGCCAGCAGCCACCCTCCGGGACAGGGGCCCGGCACCGGGGAGCTGTTTTTT. Residues: CASSHPPGQGPGTGELFF.

Concerning this clonotype itself: With a much larger clone just one base away, this may be a read error. This CDR3 is CASSGRVAGAQETQYF. In DNA form, the CDR3 reads TGTGCCAGCAGTGGGAGAGTAGCGGGAGCCCAAGAGACCCAGTACTTC. The V gene is TRBV2, the J gene TRBJ2-5; TRBD2 aligns across 9 bases. Trimming cost V 4 bases and J 1 base; bases outside gene matches: 7. The CDR3 covers 16 residues. The germline CDR1 and CDR2 sequences are SNHLY and FYNNEI.

A note on this clonotype: Germline is not matched at one junction end, which may reflect a read error. This chain links TRBV9 with TRBJ2-7; either TRBD1 or TRBD2 may fit D (7 bases each). CDR1 and CDR2 from the germline V gene are SGDLS and YYNGEE. There are 15 residues in the CDR3. The CDR3 spells CASSRGGDSSYDQYF. The CDR3 nucleotides read TGTGCCAGCAGCAGAGGGGGGGACAGCTCCTACGATCAGTACTTC.

The sample holds a few counts of this clonotype. DNA for the CDR3: TGTGCCAGCAGCTTAGGATTTCGGAGCCAAGAGACCCAGTACTTC. Protein: CASSLGFRSQETQYF. This rearrangement joins TRBV7-9 to TRBJ2-5; D not certain. The V gene lost 1 base and the J gene lost 1 base, with 10 bases spanning the gap. From germline, CDR1 is SEHNR and CDR2 FQNEAQ (reference sequence). The CDR3 is made up of 15 amino acids.

This clonotype appeared many times. The rearrangement joins TRBV5-1 to TRBJ1-5; 7 nucleotides agree with TRBD1. The J segment lost 6 bases and the V segment lost 4 bases, leaving 7 bases of the junction unmatched. The CDR3 length is 14 residues. In germline, CDR1 is SGHRS, CDR2 YFSETQ. The CDR3 nucleotides are TGCGCCAGCAGCGAGTCTACAGGGGTTCAGCCCCAGCATTTT. As protein: CASSESTGVQPQHF.

CDR3 DNA sequence: TGTGCCAGCAGCGTAGACAATCGCTATGGCTACACCTTC. Protein product: CASSVDNRYGYTF. The V call is TRBV9, the J call TRBJ1-2; D unclear. Germline V lookup: CDR1 SGDLS, CDR2 YYNGEE. This CDR3 is 13 amino acids long. Trimming took 0 bases from V and 4 from J, leaving 7 bases between them.

This clonotype showed up just a few times. The rearrangement joins TRBV20-1 to TRBJ2-6; no reliable D call. This CDR3 has 13 residues. From germline, CDR1 is DFQATT and CDR2 SNEGSKA (reference sequence). V shed 7 bases and J shed 0 bases, with 7 bases lying between them. CDR3 sequence (DNA): TGCAGTGTTTATGACTCTGGGGCCAACGTCCTGACTTTC. Protein: CSVYDSGANVLTF.

As regards this clonotype: With a much larger clone just one base away, this may be a read error. The V and J genes are TRBV9 and TRBJ1-1, with 10 bases aligning to TRBD1. CDR3 size: 15 residues. CDR1 is SGDLS, CDR2 YYNGEE, per germline. The CDR3 spells CASSGGGQGNTEASF. CDR3 DNA: TGTGCCAGCAGCGGGGGGGGACAGGGGAACACTGAAGCTTCCTTT. The full variable domain, in which reference TRBV9 and TRBJ1-1 provide the parts outside the CDR3, is DSGVTQTPKHLITATGQRVTLRCSPRSGDLSVYWYQQSLDQGLQFLIQYYNGEERAKGNILERFSAQQFPDLHSELNLSSLELGDSALYFCASSGGGQGNTEASFGQGTRLTVV.

This clonotype was counted many times. The rearrangement links TRBV7-9 to TRBJ1-5; possibly TRBD1 for D (5 bases). V was trimmed by 5 bases and J by 7 bases, leaving 15 bases between them. Germline assignment: CDR1 SEHNR and CDR2 FQNEAQ (reference sequence). CDR3 length equals 14 residues. CDR3 sequence reads: CASSVTGEDQPQHF. CDR3 sequence (DNA): TGTGCCAGCAGCGTCACAGGAGAAGACCAGCCCCAGCATTTT.

The chain couples TRBV15 to TRBJ2-3; D may match TRBD1 or TRBD2 (5 bases each). This CDR3 contains 14 residues. Germline V gene sequence: CDR1 LNHNV, CDR2 YYDKDF (reference sequence). V was shortened by 8 bases and J by 0 bases, with 12 bases between the two germline ends. The CDR3 DNA is TGTGCCACCGGTATGGGGGATAGCACAGATACGCAGTATTTT. Translation gives CATGMGDSTDTQYF.